The source of this T cell receptor beta chain is a study of PD-1 blockade in classical Hodgkin lymphoma. Profiling relied on immunoSEQ multiplex PCR, and the TCRdb table lists in-frame clones only, not all of them. The table includes about 53,000 clones, 65% to 85% detected once. Every one of the patients relapsed after autologous stem cell transplantation (brentuximab vedotin exposure was variable). Under best response, outcomes were complete response, partial response or progressive disease. Findings and limits, study-wide: Compared with healthy donors, newly diagnosed patients reportedly showed lower baseline TCR diversity. Diversity in CD4+ TCRs, unlike that measured in CD8+ TCRs, had risen significantly by C4D1. Baseline diversity resembling that of newly diagnosed patients was seen in complete responders.

Concerning this clone: No antigen is known for it.

The source of this sequence is a human donor with classical Hodgkin lymphoma. The sequenced sample was peripheral blood mononuclear cells (PBMCs), obtained at baseline.

CDR3 loop: CASSQTSGPHNEQFF. As DNA, the CDR3 is TGTGCCAGCAGCCAGACTAGCGGGCCCCACAATGAGCAGTTCTTC. V is TRBV7-2 and J is TRBJ2-1; 10 nucleotides match TRBD2. This CDR3 is 15 amino acids long. With V trimmed by 5 bases and J by 5 bases, 6 bases remained unmatched. Germline lookup yields CDR1 SGHTA and CDR2 FQGNSA.